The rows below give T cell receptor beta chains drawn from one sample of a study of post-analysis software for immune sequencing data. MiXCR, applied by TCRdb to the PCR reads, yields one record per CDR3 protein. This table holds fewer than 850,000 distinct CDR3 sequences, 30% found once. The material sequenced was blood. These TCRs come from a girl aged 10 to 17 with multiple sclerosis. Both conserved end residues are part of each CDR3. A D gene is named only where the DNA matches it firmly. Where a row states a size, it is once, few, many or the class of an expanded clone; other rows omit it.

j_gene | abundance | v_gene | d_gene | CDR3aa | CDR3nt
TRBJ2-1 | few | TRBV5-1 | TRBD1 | CASSYAMVRDRAYNEQFF | TGCGCCAGCAGCTACGCGATGGTCCGGGACAGGGCTTACAATGAGCAGTTCTTC
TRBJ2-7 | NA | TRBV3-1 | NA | CASSHFSYEQYF | TGTGCCAGCAGCCACTTTTCCTACGAGCAGTACTTC
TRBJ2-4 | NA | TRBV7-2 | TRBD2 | CASSLGTSGSNIQYF | TGTGCCAGCAGCTTGGGGACTAGCGGGAGTAACATTCAGTACTTC
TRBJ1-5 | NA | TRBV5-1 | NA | CASSSFPNQPQHF | TGCGCCAGCAGCTCTTTCCCCAATCAGCCCCAGCATTTT
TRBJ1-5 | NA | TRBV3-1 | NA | CASSQSDDRNQPQHF | TGTGCCAGCAGCCAGAGCGATGACCGCAATCAGCCCCAGCATTTT
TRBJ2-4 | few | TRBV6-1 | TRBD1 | CASSREGTGFSKNIQYF | TGTGCCAGCTCCCGGGAAGGGACAGGGTTTTCCAAAAACATTCAGTACTTC
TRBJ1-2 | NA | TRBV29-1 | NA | CSVDPPLEGRGYGYTF | TGCAGCGTTGATCCCCCATTAGAGGGGAGAGGCTATGGCTACACCTTC
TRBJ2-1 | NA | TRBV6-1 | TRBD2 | CASSGQGAGDNYNEQFF | TGTGCCAGCAGTGGCCAAGGGGCGGGAGACAACTACAATGAGCAGTTCTTC
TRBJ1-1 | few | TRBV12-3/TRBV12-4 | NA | CASSLYRGQTMNTEAFF | TGTGCCAGCAGTTTATATAGAGGGCAGACGATGAACACTGAAGCTTTCTTT
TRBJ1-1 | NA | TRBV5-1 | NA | CASSWGRGFTEAFF | TGCGCCAGCAGCTGGGGGAGGGGATTCACTGAAGCTTTCTTT
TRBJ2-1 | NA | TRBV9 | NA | CVSSAPRQPYNEQFF | TGTGTCAGCAGCGCCCCGAGGCAACCCTACAATGAGCAGTTCTTC
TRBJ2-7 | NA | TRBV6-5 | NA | CARLGTAYEQYF | TGTGCCAGGTTGGGGACGGCCTACGAGCAGTACTTC
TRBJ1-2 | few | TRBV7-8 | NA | CASSLESTSNYGYTF | TGTGCCAGCAGCTTAGAATCGACAAGCAACTATGGCTACACCTTC
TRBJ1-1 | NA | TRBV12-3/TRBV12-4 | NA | CASVARGEAFF | TGTGCCAGCGTGGCCCGGGGGGAAGCTTTCTTT
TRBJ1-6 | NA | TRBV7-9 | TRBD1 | CASSLDRNNSPLHF | TGTGCCAGCAGCCTGGACAGGAATAATTCACCCCTCCACTTT
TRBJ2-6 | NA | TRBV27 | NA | CASSLSSGQSSGANVLTF | TGTGCCAGCAGTTTATCCTCTGGACAGTCCTCTGGGGCCAACGTCCTGACTTTC
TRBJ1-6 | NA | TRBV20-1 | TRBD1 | CSARVDRSSYNSPLHF | TGCAGTGCTAGAGTGGACAGGAGCTCCTATAATTCACCCCTCCACTTT
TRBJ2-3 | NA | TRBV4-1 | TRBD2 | CANSQIGRGSTDTQYF | TGCGCCAACAGCCAGATAGGGCGGGGGAGCACAGATACGCAGTATTTT
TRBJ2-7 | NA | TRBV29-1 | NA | CSALEENSLVYEQYF | TGCAGCGCCTTGGAGGAAAACTCGCTCGTCTACGAGCAGTACTTC
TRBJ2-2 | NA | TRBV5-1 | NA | CASSPAQGFPNTGELFF | TGCGCCAGCAGCCCGGCACAGGGATTCCCCAACACCGGGGAGCTGTTTTTT
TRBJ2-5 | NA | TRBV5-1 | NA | CASSSGTSESPQYF | TGCGCCAGCAGCTCCGGGACATCTGAAAGTCCCCAGTACTTC
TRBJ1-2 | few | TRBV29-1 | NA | CSVDGAGDYGYTF | TGCAGCGTTGATGGGGCAGGGGACTATGGCTACACCTTC
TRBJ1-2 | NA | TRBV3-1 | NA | CASSQDRTGYTF | TGTGCCAGCAGCCAAGATAGGACTGGCTACACCTTC
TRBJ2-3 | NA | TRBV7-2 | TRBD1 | CASSRGQGVGTAQYF | TGTGCCAGCAGCCGTGGACAGGGAGTAGGGACGGCGCAGTATTTT
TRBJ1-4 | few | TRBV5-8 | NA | CASSFIPNEKLFF | TGTGCCAGCAGCTTTATCCCTAATGAAAAACTGTTTTTT
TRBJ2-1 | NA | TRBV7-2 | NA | CASTRGTSSYNEQFF | TGTGCCAGCACCCGAGGTACGAGCTCCTACAATGAGCAGTTCTTC
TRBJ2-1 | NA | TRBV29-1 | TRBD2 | CSVLTSGRAGQFF | TGCAGCGTTCTAACTAGCGGGAGGGCCGGGCAGTTCTTC
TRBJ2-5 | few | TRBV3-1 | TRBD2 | CASSQGRGVGETQYF | TGTGCCAGCAGCCAAGGTCGGGGGGTAGGAGAGACCCAGTACTTC
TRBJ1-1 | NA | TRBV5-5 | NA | CASSLGPGTNTEAFF | TGTGCCAGCAGCTTGGGACCAGGGACAAACACTGAAGCTTTCTTT
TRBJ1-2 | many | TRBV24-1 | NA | CATSSGDYGGYTF | TGTGCCACCAGTTCAGGGGATTACGGTGGCTACACCTTC
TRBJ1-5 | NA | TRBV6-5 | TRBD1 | CASSSSDRGGDQPQHF | TGTGCCAGCAGTTCATCGGACAGGGGAGGGGATCAGCCCCAGCATTTT
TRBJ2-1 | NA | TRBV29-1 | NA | CSVAANGSDKVYEQFF | TGCAGCGTGGCGGCGAACGGGAGCGACAAGGTCTATGAGCAGTTCTTC
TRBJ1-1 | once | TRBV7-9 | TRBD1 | CATTGGLGGAEAFF | TGTGCCACCACAGGGGGGCTCGGCGGGGCTGAAGCTTTCTTT
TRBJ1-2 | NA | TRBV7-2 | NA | CASSSQQGTNCGYTF | TGTGCCAGCAGCTCCCAACAGGGAACTAACTGTGGCTACACCTTC
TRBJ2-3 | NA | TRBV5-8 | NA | CASSRTLGSTQYF | TGTGCCAGCAGCCGGACCCTCGGCTCTACGCAGTATTTT
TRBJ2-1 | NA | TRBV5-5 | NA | CASSPRPKPDNEQFF | TGTGCCAGCAGCCCCCGACCGAAGCCAGACAATGAGCAGTTCTTC
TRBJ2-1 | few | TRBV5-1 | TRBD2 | CASSLAASGHNEQFF | TGCGCCAGCAGCTTGGCGGCTAGCGGCCACAATGAGCAGTTCTTC
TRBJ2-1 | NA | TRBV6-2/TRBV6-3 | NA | CASSYSSGLRVYNEQFF | TGTGCCAGCAGTTACTCGAGTGGGTTGCGGGTGTACAATGAGCAGTTCTTC
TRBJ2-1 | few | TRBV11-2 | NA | CASSPSWAYRAYNEQFF | TGTGCCAGCAGCCCGAGCTGGGCCTACAGGGCCTACAATGAGCAGTTCTTC
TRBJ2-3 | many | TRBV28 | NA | CASSSYLGRDLTDTQYF | TGTGCCAGCAGTTCATATTTGGGACGGGACCTCACAGATACGCAGTATTTT